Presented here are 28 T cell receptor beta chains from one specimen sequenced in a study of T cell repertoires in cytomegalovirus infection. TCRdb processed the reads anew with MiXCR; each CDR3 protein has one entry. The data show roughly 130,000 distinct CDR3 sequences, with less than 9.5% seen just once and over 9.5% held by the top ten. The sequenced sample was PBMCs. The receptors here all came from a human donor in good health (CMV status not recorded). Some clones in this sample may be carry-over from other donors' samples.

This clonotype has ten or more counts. This CDR3 reads CASSRMGQFIETQYF. In nucleotides, the CDR3 is TGTGCCAGCAGTAGGATGGGACAGTTTATAGAGACCCAGTACTTC. The chain joins TRBV28 to TRBJ2-5; TRBD1 matches 7 bases. Germline-derived CDR1 and CDR2 are MDHEN and SYDVKM. CDR3 length: 15 residues. V trimming: 5 bases; J trimming: 4 bases; junction bases outside the gene matches: 10. The complete variable domain, with remaining parts taken from reference TRBV28 and TRBJ2-5, reads DVKVTQSSRYLVKRTGEKVFLECVQDMDHENMFWYRQDPGLGLRLIYFSYDVKMKEKGDIPEGYSVSREKKERFSLILESASTNQTSMYLCASSRMGQFIETQYFGPGTRLLVL.

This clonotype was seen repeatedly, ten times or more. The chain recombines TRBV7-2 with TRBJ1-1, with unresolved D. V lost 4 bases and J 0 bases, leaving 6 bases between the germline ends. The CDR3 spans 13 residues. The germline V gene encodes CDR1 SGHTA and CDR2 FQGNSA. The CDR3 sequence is CASSSEMNTEAFF. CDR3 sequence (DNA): TGTGCCAGCAGCTCAGAGATGAACACTGAAGCTTTCTTT.

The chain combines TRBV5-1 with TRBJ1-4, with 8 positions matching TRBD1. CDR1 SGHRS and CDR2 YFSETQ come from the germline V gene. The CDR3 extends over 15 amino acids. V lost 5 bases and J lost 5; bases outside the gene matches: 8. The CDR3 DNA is TGCGCCAGCAGTTATACAGGGGGTTTAAATGAAAAACTGTTTTTT. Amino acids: CASSYTGGLNEKLFF.

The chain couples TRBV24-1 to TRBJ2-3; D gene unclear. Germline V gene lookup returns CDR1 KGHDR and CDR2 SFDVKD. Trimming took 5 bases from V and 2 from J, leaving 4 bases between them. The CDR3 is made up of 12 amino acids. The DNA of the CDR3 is TGTGCCACCAGTGTTACCACAGATACGCAGTATTTT. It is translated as CATSVTTDTQYF.

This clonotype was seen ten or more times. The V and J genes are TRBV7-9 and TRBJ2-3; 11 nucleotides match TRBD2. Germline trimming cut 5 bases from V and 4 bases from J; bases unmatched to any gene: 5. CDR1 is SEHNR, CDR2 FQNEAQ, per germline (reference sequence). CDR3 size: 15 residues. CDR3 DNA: TGTGCCAGCAGCGGCCGACTAGCGGGGTCAGATACGCAGTATTTT. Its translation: CASSGRLAGSDTQYF.

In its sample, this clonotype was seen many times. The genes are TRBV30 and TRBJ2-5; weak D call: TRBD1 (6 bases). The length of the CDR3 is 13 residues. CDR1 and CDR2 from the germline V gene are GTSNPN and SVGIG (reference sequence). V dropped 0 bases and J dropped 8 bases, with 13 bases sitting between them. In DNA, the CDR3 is TGTGCCTGGAGTGTACGGCCAGGGGACACCCAGTACTTC. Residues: CAWSVRPGDTQYF.

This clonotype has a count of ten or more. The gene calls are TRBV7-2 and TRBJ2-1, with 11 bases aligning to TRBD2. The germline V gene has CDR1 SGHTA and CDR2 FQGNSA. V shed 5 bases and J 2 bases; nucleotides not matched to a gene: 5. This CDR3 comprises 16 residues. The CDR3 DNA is TGTGCCAGCAGCCGGGGGGGACTAGCGGCCTACAATGAGCAGTTCTTC. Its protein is CASSRGGLAAYNEQFF.

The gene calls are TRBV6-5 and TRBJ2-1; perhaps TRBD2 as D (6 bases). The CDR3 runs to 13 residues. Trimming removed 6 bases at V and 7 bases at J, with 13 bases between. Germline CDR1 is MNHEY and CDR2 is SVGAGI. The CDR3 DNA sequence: TGTGCCAGCAGGCGGGATCCTAAAAATGAGCAGTTCTTC. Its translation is CASRRDPKNEQFF.

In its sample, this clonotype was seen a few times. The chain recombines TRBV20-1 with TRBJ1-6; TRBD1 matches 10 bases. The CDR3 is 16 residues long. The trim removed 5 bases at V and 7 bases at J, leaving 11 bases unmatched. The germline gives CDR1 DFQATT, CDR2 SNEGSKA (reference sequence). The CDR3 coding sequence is TGCAGTGCTCAACGCCGGGGACAGGGGCAGAATTCACCCCTCCACTTT. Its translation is CSAQRRGQGQNSPLHF.

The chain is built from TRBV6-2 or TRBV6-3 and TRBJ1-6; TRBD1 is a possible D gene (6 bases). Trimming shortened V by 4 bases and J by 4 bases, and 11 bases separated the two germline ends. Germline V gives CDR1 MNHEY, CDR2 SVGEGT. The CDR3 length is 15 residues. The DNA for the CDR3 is TGTGCCAGCAGTTCCTACAGGGATTATAATTCACCCCTCCACTTT. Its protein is CASSSYRDYNSPLHF.

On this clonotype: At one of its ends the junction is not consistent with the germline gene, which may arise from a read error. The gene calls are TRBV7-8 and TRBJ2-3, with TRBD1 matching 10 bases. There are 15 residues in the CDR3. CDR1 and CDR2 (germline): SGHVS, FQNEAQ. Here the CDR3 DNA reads TGTGTCAGCAGCTTATGGGACAGGGGAACAGATACGCAGTATTTT. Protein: CVSSLWDRGTDTQYF.

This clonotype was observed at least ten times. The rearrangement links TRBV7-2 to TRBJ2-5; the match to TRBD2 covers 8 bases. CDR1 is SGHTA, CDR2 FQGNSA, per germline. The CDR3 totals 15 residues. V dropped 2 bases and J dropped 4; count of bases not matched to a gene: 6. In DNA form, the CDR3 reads TGTGCCAGCAGCTTAATGGGCGGGGGGCTAGAGACCCAGTACTTC. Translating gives CASSLMGGGLETQYF.

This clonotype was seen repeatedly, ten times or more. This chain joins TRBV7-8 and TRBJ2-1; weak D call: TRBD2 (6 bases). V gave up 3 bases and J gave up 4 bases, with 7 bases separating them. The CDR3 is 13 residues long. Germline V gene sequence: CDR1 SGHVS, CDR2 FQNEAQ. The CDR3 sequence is CASSLGLYNEQFF. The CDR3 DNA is TGTGCCAGCAGCTTGGGACTTTACAATGAGCAGTTCTTC.

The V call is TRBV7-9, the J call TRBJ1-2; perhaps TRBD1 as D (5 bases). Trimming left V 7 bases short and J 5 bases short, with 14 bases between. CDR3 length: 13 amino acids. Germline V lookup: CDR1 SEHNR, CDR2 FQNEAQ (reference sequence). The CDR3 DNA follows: TGTGCCAGCACCCGCACCGAGGGGTATGGCTACACCTTC. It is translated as CASTRTEGYGYTF.

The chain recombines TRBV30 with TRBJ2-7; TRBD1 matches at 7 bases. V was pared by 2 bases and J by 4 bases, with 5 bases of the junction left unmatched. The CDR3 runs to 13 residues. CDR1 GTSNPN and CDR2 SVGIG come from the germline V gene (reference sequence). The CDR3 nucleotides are TGTGCCTGGAGTCTAGGGGGCAAATACGAGCAGTACTTC. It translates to CAWSLGGKYEQYF.

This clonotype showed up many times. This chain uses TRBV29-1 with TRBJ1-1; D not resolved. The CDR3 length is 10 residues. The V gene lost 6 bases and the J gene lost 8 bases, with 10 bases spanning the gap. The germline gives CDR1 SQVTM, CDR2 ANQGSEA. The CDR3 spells CSVGSTEAFF. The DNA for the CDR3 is TGCAGCGTGGGTTCTACCGAAGCTTTCTTT.

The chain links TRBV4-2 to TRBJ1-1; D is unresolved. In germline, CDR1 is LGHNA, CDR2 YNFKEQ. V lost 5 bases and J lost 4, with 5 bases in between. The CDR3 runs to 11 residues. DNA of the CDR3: TGTGCCAGCAGCTCGCCCACTGAAGCTTTCTTT. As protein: CASSSPTEAFF.

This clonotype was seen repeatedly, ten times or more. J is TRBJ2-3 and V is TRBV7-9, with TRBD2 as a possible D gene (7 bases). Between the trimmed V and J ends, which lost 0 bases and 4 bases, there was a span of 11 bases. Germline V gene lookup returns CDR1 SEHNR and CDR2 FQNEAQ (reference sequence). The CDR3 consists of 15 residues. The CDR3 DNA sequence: TGTGCCAGCAGCTTAGCGGGGGGGCCGCCAGATACGCAGTATTTT. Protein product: CASSLAGGPPDTQYF.

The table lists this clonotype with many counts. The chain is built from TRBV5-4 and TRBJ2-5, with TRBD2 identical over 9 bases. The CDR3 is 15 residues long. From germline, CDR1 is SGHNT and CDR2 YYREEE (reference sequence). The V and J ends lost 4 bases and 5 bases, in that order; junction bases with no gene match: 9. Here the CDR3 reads CASSIPGLAGETQYF. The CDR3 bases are TGTGCCAGCAGCATACCGGGACTAGCAGGGGAGACCCAGTACTTC.

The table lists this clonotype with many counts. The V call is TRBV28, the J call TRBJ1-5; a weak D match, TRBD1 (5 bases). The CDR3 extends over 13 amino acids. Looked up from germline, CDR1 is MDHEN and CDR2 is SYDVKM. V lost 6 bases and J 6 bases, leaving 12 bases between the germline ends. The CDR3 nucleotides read TGTGCCAGCAGGCTTCAGGGCCCTCAGCCCCAGCATTTT. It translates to CASRLQGPQPQHF.

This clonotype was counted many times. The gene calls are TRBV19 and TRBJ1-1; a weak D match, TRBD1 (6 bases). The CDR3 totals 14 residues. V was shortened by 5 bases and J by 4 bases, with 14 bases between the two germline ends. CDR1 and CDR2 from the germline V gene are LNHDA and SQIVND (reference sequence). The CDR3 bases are TGTGCCAGTAGTCCTTTGACAGGTGGCACTGAAGCTTTCTTT. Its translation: CASSPLTGGTEAFF.

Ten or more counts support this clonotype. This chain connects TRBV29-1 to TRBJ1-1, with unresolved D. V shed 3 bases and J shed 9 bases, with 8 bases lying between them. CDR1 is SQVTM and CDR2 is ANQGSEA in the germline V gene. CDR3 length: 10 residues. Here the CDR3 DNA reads TGCAGCGTTGACGGGGTGAAAGCTTTCTTT. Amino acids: CSVDGVKAFF.

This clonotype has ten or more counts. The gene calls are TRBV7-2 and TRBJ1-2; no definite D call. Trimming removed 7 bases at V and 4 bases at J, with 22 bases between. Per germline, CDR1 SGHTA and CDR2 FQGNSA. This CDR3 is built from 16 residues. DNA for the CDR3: TGTGCCAGCACCTCCCCGGGCAGGACCGACGGCTATGGCTACACCTTC. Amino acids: CASTSPGRTDGYGYTF.

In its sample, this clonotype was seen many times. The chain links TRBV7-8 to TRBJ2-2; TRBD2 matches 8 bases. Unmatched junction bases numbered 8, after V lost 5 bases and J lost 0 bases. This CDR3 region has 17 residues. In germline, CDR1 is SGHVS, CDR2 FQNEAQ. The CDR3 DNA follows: TGTGCCAGCAGCACAAAGCGGGGGAACGCGAACACCGGGGAGCTGTTTTTT. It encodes CASSTKRGNANTGELFF.

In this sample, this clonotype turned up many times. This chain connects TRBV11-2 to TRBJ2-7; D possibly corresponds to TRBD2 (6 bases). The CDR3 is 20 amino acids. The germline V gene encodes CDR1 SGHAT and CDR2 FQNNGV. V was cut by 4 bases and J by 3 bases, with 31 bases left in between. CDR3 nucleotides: TGTGCCAGCAGCTCTGACCTAAAGGGTTTCGTCGGGGGAATGAGCTACGAGCAGTACTTC. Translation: CASSSDLKGFVGGMSYEQYF.

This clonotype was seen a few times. CDR3 protein: CASSSDRVAEAFF. CDR3 nucleotides: TGCGCCAGCAGCTCAGACAGGGTGGCTGAAGCTTTCTTT. This rearrangement joins TRBV5-1 to TRBJ1-1; 7 bases fit TRBD1. Germline CDR1 reads SGHRS; CDR2 reads YFSETQ. V was clipped by 3 bases and J by 6 bases; unmatched bases: 5. The CDR3 spans 13 residues.

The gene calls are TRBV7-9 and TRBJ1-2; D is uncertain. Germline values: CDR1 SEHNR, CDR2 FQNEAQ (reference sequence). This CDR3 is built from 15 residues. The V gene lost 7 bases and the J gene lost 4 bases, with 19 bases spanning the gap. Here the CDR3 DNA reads TGTGCCAGCATCCCGGGCGGCCCTTTCCCCTATGGCTACACCTTC. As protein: CASIPGGPFPYGYTF.

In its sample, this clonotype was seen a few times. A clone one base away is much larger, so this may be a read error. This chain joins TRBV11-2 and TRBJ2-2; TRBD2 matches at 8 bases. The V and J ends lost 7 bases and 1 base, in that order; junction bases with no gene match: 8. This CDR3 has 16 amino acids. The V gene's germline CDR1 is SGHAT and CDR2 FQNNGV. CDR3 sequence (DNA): TGTGCCAGCATCTCATGCGGGGGGAAGAACACCGGGGAGCTGTTTTTT. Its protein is CASISCGGKNTGELFF.